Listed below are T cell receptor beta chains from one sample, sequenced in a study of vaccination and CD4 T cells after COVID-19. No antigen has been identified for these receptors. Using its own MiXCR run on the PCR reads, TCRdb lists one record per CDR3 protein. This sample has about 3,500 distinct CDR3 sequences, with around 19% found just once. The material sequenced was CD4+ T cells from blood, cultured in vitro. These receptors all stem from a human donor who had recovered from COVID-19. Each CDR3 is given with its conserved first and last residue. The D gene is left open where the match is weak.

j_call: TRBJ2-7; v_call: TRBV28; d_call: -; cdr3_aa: CASSNWGAGDGYEQYF
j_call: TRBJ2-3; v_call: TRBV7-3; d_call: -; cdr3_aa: CASSSDGDVSTDTQYF
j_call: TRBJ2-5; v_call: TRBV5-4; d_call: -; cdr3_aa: CASSLEGGTQYF
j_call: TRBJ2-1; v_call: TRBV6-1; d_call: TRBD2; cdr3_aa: CATSLTSGGHEQFF
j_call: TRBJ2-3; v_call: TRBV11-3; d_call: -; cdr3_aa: CASSLGQGRTDTQYF
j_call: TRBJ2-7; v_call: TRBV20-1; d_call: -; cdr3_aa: CSARGLLGEQYF
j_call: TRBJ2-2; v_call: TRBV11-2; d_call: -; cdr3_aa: CASSSSSYYTGELFF
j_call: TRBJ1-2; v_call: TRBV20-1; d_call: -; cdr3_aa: CSARAAVRPYGYTF
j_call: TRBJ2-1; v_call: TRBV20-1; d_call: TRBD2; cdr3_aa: CSASTSSGGTYNEQFF
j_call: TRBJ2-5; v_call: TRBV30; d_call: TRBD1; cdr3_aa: CAWSVRAGGETQYF
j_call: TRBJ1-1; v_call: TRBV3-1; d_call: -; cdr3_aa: CASSYRSVEAFF
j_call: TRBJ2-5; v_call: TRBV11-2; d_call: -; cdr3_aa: CVSSLEPGDEAQYF
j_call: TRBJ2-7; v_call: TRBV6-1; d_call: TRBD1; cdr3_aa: CASRPRTGGYEQYF
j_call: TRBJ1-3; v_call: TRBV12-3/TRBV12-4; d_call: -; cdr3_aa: CASSFSGGNTIYF
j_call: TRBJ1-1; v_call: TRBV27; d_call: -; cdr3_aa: CASRAPVGGWTEAFF
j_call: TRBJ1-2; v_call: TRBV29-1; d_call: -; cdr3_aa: CSVERVGVNGYTF
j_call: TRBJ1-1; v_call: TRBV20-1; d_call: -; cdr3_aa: CSARDSGNRVTEAFF
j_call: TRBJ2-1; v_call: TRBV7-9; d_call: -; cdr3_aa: CASSLSPGNEQFF
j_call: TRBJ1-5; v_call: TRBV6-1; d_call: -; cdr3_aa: CASSERGGANNQPQHF
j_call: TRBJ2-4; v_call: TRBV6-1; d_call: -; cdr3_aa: CASSPLSTNAAKNIQYF
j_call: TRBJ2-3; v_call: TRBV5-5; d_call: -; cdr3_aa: CASSLVADTQYF
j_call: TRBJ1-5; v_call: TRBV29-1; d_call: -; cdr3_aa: CSVLWGFGQPQHF
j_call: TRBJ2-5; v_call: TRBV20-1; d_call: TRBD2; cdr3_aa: CSASPPPSGGPYQETQYF
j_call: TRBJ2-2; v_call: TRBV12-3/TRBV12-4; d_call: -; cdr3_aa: CASSLTFTGELFF
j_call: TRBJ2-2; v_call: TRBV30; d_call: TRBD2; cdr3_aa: CAWSVKRGGNTGELFF
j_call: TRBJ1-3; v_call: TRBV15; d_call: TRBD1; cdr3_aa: CATSSRTGGGNTIYF
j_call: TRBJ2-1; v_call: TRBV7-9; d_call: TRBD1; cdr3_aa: CASSRTGGRNEQFF
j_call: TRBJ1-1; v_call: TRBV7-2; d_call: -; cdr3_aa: CASSLARKSTMEAREAFF